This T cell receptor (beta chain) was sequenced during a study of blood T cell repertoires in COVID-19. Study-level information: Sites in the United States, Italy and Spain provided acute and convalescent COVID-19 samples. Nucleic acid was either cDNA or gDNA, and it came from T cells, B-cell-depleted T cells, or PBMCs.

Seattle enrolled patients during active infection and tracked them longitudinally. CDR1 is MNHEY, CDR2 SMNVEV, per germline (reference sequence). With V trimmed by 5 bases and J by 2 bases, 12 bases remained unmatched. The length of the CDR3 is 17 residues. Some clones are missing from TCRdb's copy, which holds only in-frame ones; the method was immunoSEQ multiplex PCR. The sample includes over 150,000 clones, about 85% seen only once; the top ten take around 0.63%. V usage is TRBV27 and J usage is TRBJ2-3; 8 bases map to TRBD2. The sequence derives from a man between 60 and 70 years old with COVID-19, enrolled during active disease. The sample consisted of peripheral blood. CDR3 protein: CASSIAPIAGYTDTQYF. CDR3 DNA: TGTGCCAGCAGTATCGCACCGATAGCGGGATACACAGATACGCAGTATTTT.